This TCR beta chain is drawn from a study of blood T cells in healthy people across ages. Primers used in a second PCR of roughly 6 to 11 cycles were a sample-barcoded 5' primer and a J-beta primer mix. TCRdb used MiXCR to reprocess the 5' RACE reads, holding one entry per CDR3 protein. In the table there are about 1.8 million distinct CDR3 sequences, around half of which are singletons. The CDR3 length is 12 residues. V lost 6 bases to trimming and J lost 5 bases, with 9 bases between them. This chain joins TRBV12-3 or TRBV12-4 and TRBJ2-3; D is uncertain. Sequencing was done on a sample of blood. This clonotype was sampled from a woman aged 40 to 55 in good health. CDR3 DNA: TGTGCCAGCAGAGTGGCTAGAGATACGCAGTATTTT. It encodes CASRVARDTQYF.